These 23 T cell receptor beta chains share one sample of origin, sequenced in a study of graft-versus-host responses after intestinal transplantation. These receptors' targets are unknown. The repertoire was sequenced with immunoSEQ multiplex PCR; TCRdb's copy has only in-frame clones and lacks some. Among tens of thousands of clones listed, more than 85% were seen once. The sample consisted of unstimulated CD8+ T cells sorted from spleen or lymph node cells, taken before intestinal transplant. These receptors came from a human donor who received an intestinal transplant.

The CDR3 is CASSLGNNYGYTF. For the CDR3, the DNA is TGTGCCAGCAGCCTCGGGAATAACTATGGCTACACCTTC. The V call is TRBV11-2, the J call TRBJ1-2; D ambiguous. The germline CDR1 and CDR2 sequences are SGHAT and FQNNGV. The V gene lost 5 bases and the J gene lost 1 base, with 8 bases spanning the gap. This CDR3 comprises 13 residues.

This clone was seen once. The rearrangement links TRBV14 to TRBJ1-1; D is ambiguous. The CDR3 has 13 residues. The ends were cut back, 5 bases at V and 4 bases at J, with 11 bases in the middle. Germline assignment: CDR1 SGHDN and CDR2 FVKESK. In DNA form, the CDR3 reads TGTGCCAGCAGCTCTACAGCACCCACTGAAGCTTTCTTT. It is translated as CASSSTAPTEAFF.

The CDR3 spells CASSEGAGGPGETQYF. CDR3 in DNA: TGTGCCAGCAGTGAGGGGGCGGGGGGGCCCGGAGAGACCCAGTACTTC. The gene calls are TRBV25-1 and TRBJ2-5, with TRBD2 matching over 9 bases. Germline V gene lookup returns CDR1 MGHDK and CDR2 SYGVNS. Unmatched junction bases numbered 9, after V lost 3 bases and J lost 4 bases. This CDR3 has 16 amino acids.

This chain connects TRBV30 to TRBJ1-1, with 8 bases fitting TRBD1. The CDR3 is 13 residues long. Germline V gives CDR1 GTSNPN, CDR2 SVGIG (reference sequence). The V and J ends lost 2 bases and 3 bases, in that order; junction bases with no gene match: 2. The CDR3 sequence is CAWSLTGDTEAFF. The DNA of the CDR3 is TGTGCCTGGAGTCTGACAGGGGACACTGAAGCTTTCTTT.

V gene TRBV7-8 combines with J gene TRBJ2-7, with D possibly being TRBD2 (5 bases). Trimming left V 2 bases short and J 6 bases short, with 14 bases between. Germline V gene sequence: CDR1 SGHVS, CDR2 FQNEAQ. The CDR3 has 14 amino acids. The DNA of the CDR3 is TGTGCCAGCAGCTTAAGAGGGAGTCTTGGCGAGCAGTACTTC. It specifies CASSLRGSLGEQYF.

The rearrangement uses TRBV27 and TRBJ2-1; 8 bases agree with TRBD2. CDR3 size: 14 residues. Germline CDR1 and CDR2: MNHEY and SMNVEV (reference sequence). With 5 bases clipped from V and 2 bases from J, the junction kept 2 bases outside the gene matches. CDR3 in DNA: TGTGCCAGCAGTCCGGGAGGGCCCTACAATGAGCAGTTCTTC. It specifies CASSPGGPYNEQFF.

The chain carries TRBV28 and TRBJ2-7; TRBD1 matches at 7 bases. This CDR3 contains 13 residues. Germline V gene data show CDR1 as MDHEN and CDR2 as SYDVKM. Losses at the gene ends were 6 bases for V and 2 bases for J; bases not matched to a gene: 4. The CDR3 bases are TGTGCCAGCAGCAGGACAGGCACCTACGAGCAGTACTTC. Translating it yields CASSRTGTYEQYF.

The chain couples TRBV27 to TRBJ2-2; 7 nucleotides agree with TRBD2. The CDR3 is 14 residues long. V was clipped by 4 bases and J by 2 bases; unmatched bases: 1. CDR1 is MNHEY, CDR2 SMNVEV, per germline (reference sequence). The CDR3 region is CASSWGLNTGELFF. The CDR3 DNA reads as TGTGCCAGCAGTTGGGGACTAAACACCGGGGAGCTGTTTTTT.

The chain recombines TRBV7-9 with TRBJ2-5; 10 nucleotides agree with TRBD2. CDR3 length equals 15 residues. J gave up 3 bases and V 2 bases, and 3 bases lay outside the gene matches. Germline assignment: CDR1 SEHNR and CDR2 FQNEAQ (reference sequence). The CDR3 coding sequence is TGTGCCAGCAGCTTACCGCTAGCGGGAGAAGAGACCCAGTACTTC. Translated: CASSLPLAGEETQYF.

The V call is TRBV10-2, the J call TRBJ2-5; D might be TRBD2 (6 bases). The J call may be incorrect, as the DNA end agrees better with TRBJ2-7. Germline CDR1 reads WSHSY; CDR2 reads SAAADI. CDR3 size: 14 residues. CDR3 residues: CASSLGLGTYEQYF. In DNA form, the CDR3 reads TGCGCCAGCAGCCTGGGACTTGGAACCTACGAGCAGTACTTC.

The V and J genes are TRBV4-3 and TRBJ2-1; 7 bases are shared with TRBD1. Germline V gene sequence: CDR1 LGHNA, CDR2 YSLEER. J lost 8 bases, V lost 5 bases, and 9 bases had no gene match. The CDR3 is 14 amino acids. The CDR3 region is CASSDGTVRDEQFF. CDR3 nucleotide sequence: TGCGCCAGCAGCGACGGGACAGTACGGGATGAGCAGTTCTTC.

The V call is TRBV7-8, the J call TRBJ1-1; 8 nucleotides line up with TRBD1. Germline CDR1 and CDR2: SGHVS and FQNEAQ. Trimming took 1 base from V and 6 from J; bases not matched to a gene: 4. This CDR3 comprises 14 residues. The CDR3 loop is CASSLGTGIAEAFF. Here the CDR3 DNA reads TGTGCCAGCAGCTTAGGGACAGGGATCGCTGAAGCTTTCTTT.

This chain connects TRBV5-1 to TRBJ1-1; 9 positions agree with TRBD1. CDR1 SGHRS and CDR2 YFSETQ come from the germline V gene. The CDR3 is 14 residues long. V was pared by 0 bases and J by 4 bases, with 1 base of the junction left unmatched. Here the CDR3 DNA reads TGCGCCAGCAGCTTGGGGACAGGGGCCACTGAAGCTTTCTTT. Protein: CASSLGTGATEAFF.

This clone was seen a single time. Compared with germline, one end of the junction differs, possibly owing to a read error. The chain has TRBV14 and TRBJ2-7; 7 positions match TRBD2. This CDR3 has 14 amino acids. The germline gives CDR1 SGHDN, CDR2 FVKESK. The CDR3 nucleotides are TGTGCCAGCAGTCAAGGCGGGAGCCCTTATGAGCAGTACTTC. Protein: CASSQGGSPYEQYF.

The chain recombines TRBV7-8 with TRBJ2-5; 7 bases map to TRBD2. The CDR3 is 16 residues long. Germline V gives CDR1 SGHVS, CDR2 FQNEAQ. V dropped 1 base and J dropped 1; count of bases not matched to a gene: 6. The CDR3: CASSLDLADIQETQYF. Written as DNA, the CDR3 is TGTGCCAGCAGCTTAGACCTAGCGGACATCCAAGAGACCCAGTACTTC.

V gene TRBV4-1 combines with J gene TRBJ2-5; D unclear. With the DNA end fitting TRBJ2-7 better, the J assignment may be wrong. Germline values: CDR1 MGHRA, CDR2 YSYEKL. CDR3 length: 14 amino acids. The CDR3 reads CASSPYSLSYEQYF. The CDR3 DNA follows: TGCGCCAGCAGCCCCTACTCCTTATCCTACGAGCAGTACTTC.

The rearrangement joins TRBV6-6 to TRBJ2-5; 9 nucleotides line up with TRBD1. The CDR3 spans 13 residues. V shed 6 bases and J 5 bases; nucleotides not matched to a gene: 4. Germline V lookup: CDR1 MNHNY, CDR2 SVGAGI (reference sequence). In nucleotides, the CDR3 is TGTGCCAGCAGCGCGGACAGGGGCGAGACCCAGTACTTC. This encodes CASSADRGETQYF.

This chain joins TRBV5-1 and TRBJ1-4; 10 bases map to TRBD1. With V trimmed by 4 bases and J by 8 bases, 5 bases remained unmatched. Germline V lookup: CDR1 SGHRS, CDR2 YFSETQ. The CDR3 is 14 amino acids. The DNA for the CDR3 is TGCGCCAGCAGCCCAACGGGACAGGGGGAAAAACTGTTTTTT. Protein product: CASSPTGQGEKLFF.

The sample holds one count of this clone. The same CDR3 also results from other DNA sequences found in this sample. The chain recombines TRBV7-9 with TRBJ2-1; TRBD1 is a possible D gene (5 bases). The V end lost 5 bases, the J end lost 7 bases, and 9 bases lay between the germline ends. Germline-derived CDR1 and CDR2 are SEHNR and FQNEAQ (reference sequence). The CDR3 has 12 residues. The CDR3 DNA reads as TGTGCCAGCAGCCAGGGCCCAAATGAGCAGTTCTTC. It yields the protein CASSQGPNEQFF.

The J gene is TRBJ2-3, the V gene TRBV19; 8 bases fit TRBD1. The CDR3 runs 15 residues. Per the germline V gene, CDR1 is LNHDA and CDR2 is SQIVND (reference sequence). The V and J ends lost 5 bases and 2 bases, in that order; junction bases with no gene match: 6. CDR3 loop: CASSPRQGTTDTQYF. DNA for the CDR3: TGTGCCAGTAGTCCCAGACAGGGGACCACAGATACGCAGTATTTT.

The chain uses TRBV5-1 and TRBJ1-1; 10 bases are a match to TRBD1. This CDR3 contains 16 residues. The germline CDR1 and CDR2 sequences are SGHRS and YFSETQ. Unmatched junction bases numbered 10, after V lost 5 bases and J lost 3 bases. The chain's CDR3 is CASRLSGQGVYTEAFF. In nucleotides, the CDR3 is TGCGCCAGCAGGCTCTCCGGACAGGGGGTGTACACTGAAGCTTTCTTT.

V gene TRBV7-8 combines with J gene TRBJ1-3; 7 bases match TRBD1. Germline loops: CDR1 SGHVS, CDR2 FQNEAQ. V trimming: 0 bases; J trimming: 0 bases; junction bases outside the gene matches: 5. CDR3 length equals 17 residues. This chain's CDR3 is CASSLAGQPSSGNTIYF. CDR3 coding DNA: TGTGCCAGCAGCTTAGCGGGACAGCCGAGCTCTGGAAACACCATATATTTT.

The table lists this clone with a count of one. This rearrangement joins TRBV15 to TRBJ2-5, with D perhaps TRBD2 (7 bases). This CDR3 spans 17 amino acids. The V end was cut by 0 bases, the J end by 5 bases, with 19 bases between. Germline V lookup: CDR1 LNHNV, CDR2 YYDKDF (reference sequence). The CDR3 spells CATSRDRRGARRETQYF. The DNA of the CDR3 is TGTGCCACCAGCAGAGATCGCCGGGGGGCCCGTCGGGAGACCCAGTACTTC.